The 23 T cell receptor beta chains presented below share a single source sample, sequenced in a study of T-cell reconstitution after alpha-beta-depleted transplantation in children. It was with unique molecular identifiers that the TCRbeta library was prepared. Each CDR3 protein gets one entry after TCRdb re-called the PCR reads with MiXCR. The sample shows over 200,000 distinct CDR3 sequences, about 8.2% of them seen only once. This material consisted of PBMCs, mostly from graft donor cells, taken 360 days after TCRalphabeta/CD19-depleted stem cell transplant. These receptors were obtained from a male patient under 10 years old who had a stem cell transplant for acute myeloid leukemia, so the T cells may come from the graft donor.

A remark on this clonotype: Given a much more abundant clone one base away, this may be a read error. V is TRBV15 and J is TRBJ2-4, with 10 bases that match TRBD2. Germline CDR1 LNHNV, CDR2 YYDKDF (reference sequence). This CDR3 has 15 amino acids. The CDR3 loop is CATIRAGGAKNIQYF. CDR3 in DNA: TGTGCCACCATCAGAGCGGGGGGGGCCAAAAACATTCAGTACTTC. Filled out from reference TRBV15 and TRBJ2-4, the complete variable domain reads DAMVIQNPRYQVTQFGKPVTLSCSQTLNHNVMYWYQQKSSQAPKLLFHYYDKDFNNEADTPDNFQSRRPNTSFCFLDIRSPGLGDTAMYLCATIRAGGAKNIQYFGAGTRLSVL.

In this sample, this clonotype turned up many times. CDR3 bases: TGCGCCAGCAGGATGCAGGGGGTGGACAATGAGCAGTTCTTC. It encodes CASRMQGVDNEQFF. The rearrangement uses TRBV5-1 and TRBJ2-1; TRBD1 matches at 7 bases. CDR1 and CDR2 from the germline V gene are SGHRS and YFSETQ. V shed 5 bases, J shed 5 bases, and the junction held 7 bases outside the gene matches. CDR3 length: 14 residues. The full variable domain, with the rest looked up from reference TRBV5-1 and TRBJ2-1, is KAGVTQTPRYLIKTRGQQVTLSCSPISGHRSVSWYQQTPGQGLQFLFEYFSETQRNKGNFPGRFSGRQFSNSRSEMNVSTLELGDSALYLCASRMQGVDNEQFFGPGTRLTVL.

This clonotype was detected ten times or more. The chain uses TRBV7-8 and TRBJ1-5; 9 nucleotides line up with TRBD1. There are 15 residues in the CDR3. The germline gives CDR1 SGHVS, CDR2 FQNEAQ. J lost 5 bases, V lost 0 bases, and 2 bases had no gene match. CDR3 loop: CASSLAGTGYQPQHF. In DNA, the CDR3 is TGTGCCAGCAGCTTAGCCGGGACAGGGTATCAGCCCCAGCATTTT. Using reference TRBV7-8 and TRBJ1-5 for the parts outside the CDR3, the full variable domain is GAGVSQSPRYKVAKRGQDVALRCDPISGHVSLFWYQQALGQGPEFLTYFQNEAQLDKSGLPSDRFFAERPEGSVSTLKIQRTQQEDSAVYLCASSLAGTGYQPQHFGDGTRLSIL.

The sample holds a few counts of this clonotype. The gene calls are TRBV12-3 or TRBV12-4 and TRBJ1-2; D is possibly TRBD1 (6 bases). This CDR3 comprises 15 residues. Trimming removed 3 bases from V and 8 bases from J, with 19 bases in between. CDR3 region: CASSFGGRGVLGYTF. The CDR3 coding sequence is TGTGCCAGCAGTTTCGGCGGCAGGGGTGTTTTGGGCTACACCTTC.

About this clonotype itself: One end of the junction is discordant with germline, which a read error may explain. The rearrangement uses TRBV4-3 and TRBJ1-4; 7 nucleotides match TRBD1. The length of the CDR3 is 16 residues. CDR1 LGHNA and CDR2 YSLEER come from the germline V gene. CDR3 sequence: CASSQVGTAYNEKLFF. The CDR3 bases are TGCGCCAGCAGTCAAGTCGGGACAGCCTATAATGAAAAACTGTTTTTT.

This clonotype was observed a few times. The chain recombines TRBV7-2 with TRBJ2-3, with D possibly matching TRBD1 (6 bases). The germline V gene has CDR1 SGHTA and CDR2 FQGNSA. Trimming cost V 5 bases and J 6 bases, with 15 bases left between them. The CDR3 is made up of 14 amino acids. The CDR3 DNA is TGTGCCAGCAGCCCCGACAGGTCAGGGGATACGCAGTATTTT. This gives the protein CASSPDRSGDTQYF. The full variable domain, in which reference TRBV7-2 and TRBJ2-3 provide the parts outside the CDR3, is GAGVSQSPSNKVTEKGKDVELRCDPISGHTALYWYRQSLGQGLEFLIYFQGNSAPDKSGLPSDRFSAERTGGSVSTLTIQRTQQEDSAVYLCASSPDRSGDTQYFGPGTRLTVL.

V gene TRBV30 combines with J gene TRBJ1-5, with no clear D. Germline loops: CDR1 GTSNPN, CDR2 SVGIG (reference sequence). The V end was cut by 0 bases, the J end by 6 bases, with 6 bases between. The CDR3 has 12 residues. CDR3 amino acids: CAWSVRGQPQHF. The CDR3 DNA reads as TGTGCCTGGAGTGTTAGAGGTCAGCCCCAGCATTTT.

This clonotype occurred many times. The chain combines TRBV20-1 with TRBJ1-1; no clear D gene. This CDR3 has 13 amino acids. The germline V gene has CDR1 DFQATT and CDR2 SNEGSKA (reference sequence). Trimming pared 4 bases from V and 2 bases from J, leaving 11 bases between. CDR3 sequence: CSAIQDLNTEAFF. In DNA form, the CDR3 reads TGCAGTGCTATTCAGGACCTTAACACTGAAGCTTTCTTT.

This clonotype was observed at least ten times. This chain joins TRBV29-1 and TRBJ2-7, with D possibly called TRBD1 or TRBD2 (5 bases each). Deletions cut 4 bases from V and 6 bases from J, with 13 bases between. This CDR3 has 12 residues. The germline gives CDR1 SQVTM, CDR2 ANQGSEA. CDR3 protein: CSVGGRRAEQYF. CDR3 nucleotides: TGCAGCGTTGGGGGACGTCGTGCCGAGCAGTACTTC.

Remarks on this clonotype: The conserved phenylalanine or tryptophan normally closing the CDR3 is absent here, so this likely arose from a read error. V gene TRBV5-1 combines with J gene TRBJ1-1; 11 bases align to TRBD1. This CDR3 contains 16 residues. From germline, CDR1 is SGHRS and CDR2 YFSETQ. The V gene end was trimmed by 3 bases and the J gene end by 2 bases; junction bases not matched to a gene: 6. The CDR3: CASSSIRTGGNTEAFC. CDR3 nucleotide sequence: TGCGCCAGCAGCTCTATACGGACAGGGGGCAACACTGAAGCTTTCTGT.

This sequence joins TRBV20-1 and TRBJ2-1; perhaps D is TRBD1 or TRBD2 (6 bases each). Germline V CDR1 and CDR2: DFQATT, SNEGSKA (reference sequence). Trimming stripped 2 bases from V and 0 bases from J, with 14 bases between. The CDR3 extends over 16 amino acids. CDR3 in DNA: TGCAGTGCTAGACCGCTAGGGGGGTACTCCTACAATGAGCAGTTCTTC. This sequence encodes CSARPLGGYSYNEQFF.

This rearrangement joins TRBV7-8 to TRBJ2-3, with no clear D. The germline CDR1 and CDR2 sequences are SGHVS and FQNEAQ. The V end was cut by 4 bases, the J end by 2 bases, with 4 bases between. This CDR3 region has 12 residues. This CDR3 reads CASSYYTDTQYF. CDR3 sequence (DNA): TGTGCCAGCAGCTACTACACAGATACGCAGTATTTT.

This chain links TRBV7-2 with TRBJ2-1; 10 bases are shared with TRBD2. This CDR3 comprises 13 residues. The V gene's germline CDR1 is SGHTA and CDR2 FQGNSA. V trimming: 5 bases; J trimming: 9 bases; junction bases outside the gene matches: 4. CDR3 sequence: CASSPASGSEQFF. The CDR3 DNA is TGTGCCAGCAGCCCTGCTAGCGGGAGTGAGCAGTTCTTC.

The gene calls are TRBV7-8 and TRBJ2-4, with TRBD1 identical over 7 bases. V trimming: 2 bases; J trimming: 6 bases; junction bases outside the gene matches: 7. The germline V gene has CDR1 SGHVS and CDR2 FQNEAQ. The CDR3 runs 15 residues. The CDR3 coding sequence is TGTGCCAGCAGCTTATTGGGGACAGACCTAAACATTCAGTACTTC. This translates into CASSLLGTDLNIQYF.

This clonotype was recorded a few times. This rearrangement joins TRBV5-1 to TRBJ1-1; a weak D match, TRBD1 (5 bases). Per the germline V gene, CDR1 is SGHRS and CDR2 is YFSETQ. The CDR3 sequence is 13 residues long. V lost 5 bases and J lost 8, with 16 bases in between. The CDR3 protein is CASREGPGWEAFF. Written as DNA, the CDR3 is TGCGCCAGCAGGGAGGGGCCTGGCTGGGAAGCTTTCTTT.

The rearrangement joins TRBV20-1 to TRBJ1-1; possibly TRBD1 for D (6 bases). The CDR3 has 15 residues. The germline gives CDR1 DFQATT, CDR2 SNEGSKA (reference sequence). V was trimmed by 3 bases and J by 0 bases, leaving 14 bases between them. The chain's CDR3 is CSASPLGHLNTEAFF. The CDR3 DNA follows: TGCAGTGCTAGTCCCCTGGGACACCTGAACACTGAAGCTTTCTTT.

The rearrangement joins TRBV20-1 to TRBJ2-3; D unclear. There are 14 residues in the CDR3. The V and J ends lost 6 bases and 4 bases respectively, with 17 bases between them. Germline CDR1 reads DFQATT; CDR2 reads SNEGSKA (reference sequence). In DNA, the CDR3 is TGCAGTGCGAGTACCGGGTCTAGTGCAGATACGCAGTATTTT. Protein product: CSASTGSSADTQYF.

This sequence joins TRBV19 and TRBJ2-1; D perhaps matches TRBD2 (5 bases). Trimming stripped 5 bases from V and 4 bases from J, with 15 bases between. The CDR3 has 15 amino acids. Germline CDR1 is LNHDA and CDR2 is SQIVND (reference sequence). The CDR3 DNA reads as TGTGCCAGTAGTGCGCCGGGAAGACGTTACAATGAGCAGTTCTTC. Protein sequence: CASSAPGRRYNEQFF.

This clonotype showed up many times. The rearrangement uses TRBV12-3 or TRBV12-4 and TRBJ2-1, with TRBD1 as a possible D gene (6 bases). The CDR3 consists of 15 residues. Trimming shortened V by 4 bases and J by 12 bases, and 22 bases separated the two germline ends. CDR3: CASSSRQIRGGLQFF. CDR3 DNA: TGTGCCAGCAGTTCGCGACAAATCAGGGGTGGGTTGCAGTTCTTC.

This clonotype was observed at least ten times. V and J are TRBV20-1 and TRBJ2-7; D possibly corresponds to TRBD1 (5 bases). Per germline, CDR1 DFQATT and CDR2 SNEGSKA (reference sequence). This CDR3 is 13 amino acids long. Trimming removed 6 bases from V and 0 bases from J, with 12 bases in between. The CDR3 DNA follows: TGCAGTGCCGGACACCCGAGCTCCTACGAGCAGTACGTC. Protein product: CSAGHPSSYEQYV.

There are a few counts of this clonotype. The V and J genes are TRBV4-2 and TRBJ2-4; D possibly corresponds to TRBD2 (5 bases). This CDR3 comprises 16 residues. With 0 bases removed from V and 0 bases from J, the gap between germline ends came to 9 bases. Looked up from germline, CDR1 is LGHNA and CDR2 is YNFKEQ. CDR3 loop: CASSQEDSLAKNIQYF. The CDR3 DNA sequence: TGTGCCAGCAGCCAAGAGGACTCCTTAGCCAAAAACATTCAGTACTTC.

CDR3 amino acids: CASKREGSSYNEQFF. The CDR3 DNA is TGCGCCTCTAAGCGGGAGGGTAGCTCCTACAATGAGCAGTTCTTC. V usage is TRBV5-1 and J usage is TRBJ2-1; 10 positions agree with TRBD2. With 10 bases clipped from V and 0 bases from J, the junction kept 7 bases outside the gene matches. The CDR3 is 15 amino acids. Per germline, CDR1 SGHRS and CDR2 YFSETQ.

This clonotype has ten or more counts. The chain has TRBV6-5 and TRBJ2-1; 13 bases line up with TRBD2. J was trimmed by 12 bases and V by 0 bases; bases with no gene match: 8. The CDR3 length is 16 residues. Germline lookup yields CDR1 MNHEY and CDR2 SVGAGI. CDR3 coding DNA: TGTGCCAGCAGTTACTCTATCGGACTAGCGGGAGAAAGGCAGTTCTTC. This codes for CASSYSIGLAGERQFF.